This T cell receptor beta chain was documented in a study of persistence of HIV-infected CD4 T cells. Study observations and caveats: Compared with CD3/CD28-stimulated cells, CMV- and Gag-responding cells showed lower TCRbeta richness.

The immunoSEQ assay was version 4, run in survey mode. Sequencing used immunoSEQ multiplex PCR; TCRdb keeps in-frame clones, though not all of them. The sample contains roughly 16,000 clones, 65% of which appear only once. Cells were stimulated with CMV-infected fibroblast lysates at roughly 9.1 ug/mL. CD4+ T cells upregulating both CD40 ligand and CD69 were sorted as responding cells. A roughly 17-hour stimulation of CD8-depleted PBMCs used anti-CD28/CD49d costimulation, CD40-blocking antibody and enfuvirtide. On this clone itself: What it binds is not known.

The TCR originated in an adult woman with HIV who was CMV-seropositive. The sample in question was CD4+ T cells sorted from PBMCs after approximately 19-hour stimulation, obtained from a patient who received antiretroviral therapy.

The CDR3 DNA follows: TGTGCCAGCACCTATAGTTTGGGTTCACCCCTCCACTTT. Residues: CASTYSLGSPLHF. The rearrangement joins TRBV6-5 to TRBJ1-6; D gene unclear. This CDR3 has 13 residues. V lost 7 bases and J 9 bases, leaving 13 bases between the germline ends. From germline, CDR1 is MNHEY and CDR2 SVGAGI.